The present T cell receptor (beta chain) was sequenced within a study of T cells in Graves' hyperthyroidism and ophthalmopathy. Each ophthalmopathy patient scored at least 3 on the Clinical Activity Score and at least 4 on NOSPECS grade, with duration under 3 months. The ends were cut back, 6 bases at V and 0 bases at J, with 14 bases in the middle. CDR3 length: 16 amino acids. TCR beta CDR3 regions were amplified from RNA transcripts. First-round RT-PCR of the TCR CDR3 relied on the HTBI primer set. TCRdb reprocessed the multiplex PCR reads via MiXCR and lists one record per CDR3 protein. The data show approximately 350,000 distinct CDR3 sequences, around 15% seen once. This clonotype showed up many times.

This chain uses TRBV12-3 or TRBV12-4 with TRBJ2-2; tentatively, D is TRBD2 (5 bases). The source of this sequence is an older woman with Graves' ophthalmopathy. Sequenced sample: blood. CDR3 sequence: CASSPPPEANTGELFF. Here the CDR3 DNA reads TGTGCCAGCAGCCCCCCACCGGAGGCGAACACCGGGGAGCTGTTTTTT.